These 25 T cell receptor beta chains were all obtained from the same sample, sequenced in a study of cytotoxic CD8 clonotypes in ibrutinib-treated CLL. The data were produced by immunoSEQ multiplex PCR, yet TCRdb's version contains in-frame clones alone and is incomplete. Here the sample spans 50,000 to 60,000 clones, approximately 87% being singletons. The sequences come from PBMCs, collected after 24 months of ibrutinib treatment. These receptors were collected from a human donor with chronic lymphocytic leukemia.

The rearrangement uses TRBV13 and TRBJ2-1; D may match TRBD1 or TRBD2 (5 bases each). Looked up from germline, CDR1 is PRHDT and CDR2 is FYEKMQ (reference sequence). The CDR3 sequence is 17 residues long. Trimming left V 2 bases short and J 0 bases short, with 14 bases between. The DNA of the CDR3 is TGTGCCAGCAGCTTAAAGCCTGGGACGGGCTCCTACAATGAGCAGTTCTTC. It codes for CASSLKPGTGSYNEQFF.

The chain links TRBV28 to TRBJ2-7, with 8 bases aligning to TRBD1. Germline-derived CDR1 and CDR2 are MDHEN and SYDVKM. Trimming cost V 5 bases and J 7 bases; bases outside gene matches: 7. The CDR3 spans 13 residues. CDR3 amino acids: CASSPPGQAEQYF. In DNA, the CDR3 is TGTGCCAGCAGTCCCCCGGGACAGGCGGAGCAGTACTTC.

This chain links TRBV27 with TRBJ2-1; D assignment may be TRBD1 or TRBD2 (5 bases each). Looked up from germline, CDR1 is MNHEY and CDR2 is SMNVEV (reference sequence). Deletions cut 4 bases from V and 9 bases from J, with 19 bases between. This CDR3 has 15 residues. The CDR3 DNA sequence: TGTGCCAGCAGTTACTCCCCGGGACCTGGGGGTGAGCAGTTCTTC. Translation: CASSYSPGPGGEQFF.

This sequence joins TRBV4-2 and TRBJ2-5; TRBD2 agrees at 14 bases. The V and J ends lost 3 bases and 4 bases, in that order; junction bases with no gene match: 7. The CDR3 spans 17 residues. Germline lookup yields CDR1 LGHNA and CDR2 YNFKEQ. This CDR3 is CASSQIPGLAGGETQYF. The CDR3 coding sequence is TGTGCCAGCAGCCAGATCCCTGGACTAGCGGGAGGAGAGACCCAGTACTTC.

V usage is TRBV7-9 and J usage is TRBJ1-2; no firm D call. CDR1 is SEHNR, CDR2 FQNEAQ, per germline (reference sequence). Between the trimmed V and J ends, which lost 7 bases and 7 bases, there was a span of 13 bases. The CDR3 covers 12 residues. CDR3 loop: CASTQTESGYTF. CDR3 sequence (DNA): TGTGCCAGCACCCAGACCGAGAGTGGCTACACCTTC. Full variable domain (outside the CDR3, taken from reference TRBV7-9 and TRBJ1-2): DTGVSQNPRHKITKRGQNVTFRCDPISEHNRLYWYRQTLGQGPEFLTYFQNEAQLEKSRLLSDRFSAERPKGSFSTLEIQRTEQGDSAMYLCASTQTESGYTFGSGTRLTVV.

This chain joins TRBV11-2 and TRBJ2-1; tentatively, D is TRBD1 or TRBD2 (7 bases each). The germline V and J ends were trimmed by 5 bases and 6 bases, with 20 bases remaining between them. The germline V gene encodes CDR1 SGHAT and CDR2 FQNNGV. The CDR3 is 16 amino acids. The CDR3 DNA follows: TGTGCCAGCAGCCAGACGACAGGGAGGGGTCGCAATGAGCAGTTCTTC. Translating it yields CASSQTTGRGRNEQFF.

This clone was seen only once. Written as DNA, the CDR3 is TGTGCCAGCAGCCGCGGAAGTTCGGAGCAGTTCTTC. This codes for CASSRGSSEQFF. The chain is built from TRBV7-2 and TRBJ2-1, with unresolved D. The CDR3 extends over 12 amino acids. V lost 5 bases, J lost 10 bases, and 12 bases lay in between. The germline gives CDR1 SGHTA, CDR2 FQGNSA. The full variable domain, in which reference TRBV7-2 and TRBJ2-1 provide the parts outside the CDR3, is GAGVSQSPSNKVTEKGKDVELRCDPISGHTALYWYRQSLGQGLEFLIYFQGNSAPDKSGLPSDRFSAERTGGSVSTLTIQRTQQEDSAVYLCASSRGSSEQFFGPGTRLTVL.

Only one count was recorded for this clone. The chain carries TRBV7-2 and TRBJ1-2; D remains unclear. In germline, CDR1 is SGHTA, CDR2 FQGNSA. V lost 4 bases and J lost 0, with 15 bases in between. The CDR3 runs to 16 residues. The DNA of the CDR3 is TGTGCCAGCAGCTCCCAGGCCCTGATGGCTAACTATGGCTACACCTTC. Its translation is CASSSQALMANYGYTF. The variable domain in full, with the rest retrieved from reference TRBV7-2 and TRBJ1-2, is GAGVSQSPSNKVTEKGKDVELRCDPISGHTALYWYRQSLGQGLEFLIYFQGNSAPDKSGLPSDRFSAERTGGSVSTLTIQRTQQEDSAVYLCASSSQALMANYGYTFGSGTRLTVV.

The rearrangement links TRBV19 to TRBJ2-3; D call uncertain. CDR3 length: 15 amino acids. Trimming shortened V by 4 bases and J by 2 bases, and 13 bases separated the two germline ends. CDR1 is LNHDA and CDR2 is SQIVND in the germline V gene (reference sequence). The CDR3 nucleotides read TGTGCCAGTAGTACGACCGATTCATTCACAGATACGCAGTATTTT. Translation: CASSTTDSFTDTQYF.

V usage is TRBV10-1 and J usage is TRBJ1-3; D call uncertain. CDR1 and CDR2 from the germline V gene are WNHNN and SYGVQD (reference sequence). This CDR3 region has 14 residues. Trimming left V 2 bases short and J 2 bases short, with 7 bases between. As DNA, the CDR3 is TGCGCCAGCAGTGAGGGGAACACTGGAAACACCATATATTTT. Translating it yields CASSEGNTGNTIYF.

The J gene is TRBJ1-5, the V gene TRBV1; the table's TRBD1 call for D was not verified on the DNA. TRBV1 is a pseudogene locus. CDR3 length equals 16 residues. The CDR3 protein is CTSTPFTGTGYQPQHF. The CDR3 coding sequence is TGCACCAGCACCCCTTTCACCGGGACAGGATATCAGCCCCAGCATTTT.

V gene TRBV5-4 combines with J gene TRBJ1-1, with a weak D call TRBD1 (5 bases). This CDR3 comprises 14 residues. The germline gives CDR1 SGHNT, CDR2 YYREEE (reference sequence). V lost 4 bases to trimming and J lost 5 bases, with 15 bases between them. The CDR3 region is CASSPGGGSTEAFF. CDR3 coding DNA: TGTGCCAGCAGCCCCGGGGGGGGTTCGACTGAAGCTTTCTTT. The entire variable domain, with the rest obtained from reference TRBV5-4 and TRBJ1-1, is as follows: ETGVTQSPTHLIKTRGQQVTLRCSSQSGHNTVSWYQQALGQGPQFIFQYYREEENGRGNFPPRFSGLQFPNYSSELNVNALELDDSALYLCASSPGGGSTEAFFGQGTRLTVV.

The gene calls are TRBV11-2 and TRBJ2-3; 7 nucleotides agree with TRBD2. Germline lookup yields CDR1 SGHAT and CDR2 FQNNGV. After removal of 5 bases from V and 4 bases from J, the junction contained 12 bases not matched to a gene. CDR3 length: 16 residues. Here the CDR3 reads CASSHAGRERADTQYF. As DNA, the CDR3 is TGTGCCAGCAGCCACGCGGGGCGGGAGAGGGCAGATACGCAGTATTTT.

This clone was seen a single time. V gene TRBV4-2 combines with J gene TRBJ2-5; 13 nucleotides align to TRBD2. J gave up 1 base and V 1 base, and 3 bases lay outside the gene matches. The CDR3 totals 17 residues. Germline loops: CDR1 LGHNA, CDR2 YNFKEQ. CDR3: CASSQGTSGGVQETQYF. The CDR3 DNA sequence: TGTGCCAGCAGCCAAGGGACTAGCGGGGGAGTCCAAGAGACCCAGTACTTC.

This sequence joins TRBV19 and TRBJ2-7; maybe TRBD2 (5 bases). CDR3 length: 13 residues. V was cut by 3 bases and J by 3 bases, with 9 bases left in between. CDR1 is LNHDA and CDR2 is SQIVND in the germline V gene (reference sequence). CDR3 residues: CASSMVSDYEQYF. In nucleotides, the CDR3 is TGTGCCAGTAGTATGGTTAGCGACTACGAGCAGTACTTC.

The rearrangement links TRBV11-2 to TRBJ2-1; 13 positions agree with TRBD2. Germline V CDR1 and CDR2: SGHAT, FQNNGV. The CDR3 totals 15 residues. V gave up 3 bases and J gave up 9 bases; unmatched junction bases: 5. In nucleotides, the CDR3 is TGTGCCAGCAGCTTGGGACTAGCGGGATTAGCTGAGCAGTTCTTC. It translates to CASSLGLAGLAEQFF.

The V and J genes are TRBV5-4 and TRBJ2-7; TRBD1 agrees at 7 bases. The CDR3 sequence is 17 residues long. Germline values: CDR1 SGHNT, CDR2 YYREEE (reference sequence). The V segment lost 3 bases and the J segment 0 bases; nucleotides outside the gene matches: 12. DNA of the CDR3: TGTGCCAGCAGCTCGAGATGGACAGGATCAAGCTCCTACGAGCAGTACTTC. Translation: CASSSRWTGSSSYEQYF.

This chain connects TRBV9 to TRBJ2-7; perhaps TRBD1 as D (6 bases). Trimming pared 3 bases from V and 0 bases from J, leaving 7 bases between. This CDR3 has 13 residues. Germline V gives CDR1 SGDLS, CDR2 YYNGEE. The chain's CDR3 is CASSGDTSYEQYF. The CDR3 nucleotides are TGTGCCAGCAGCGGGGACACCTCCTACGAGCAGTACTTC.

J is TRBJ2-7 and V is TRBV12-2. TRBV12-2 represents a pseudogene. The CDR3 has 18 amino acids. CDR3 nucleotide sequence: TGTGCAAGTCGCTTAGCGTTTGGGACCTCCGGGACCCGCTACGAGCAGTACTTC. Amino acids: CASRLAFGTSGTRYEQYF.

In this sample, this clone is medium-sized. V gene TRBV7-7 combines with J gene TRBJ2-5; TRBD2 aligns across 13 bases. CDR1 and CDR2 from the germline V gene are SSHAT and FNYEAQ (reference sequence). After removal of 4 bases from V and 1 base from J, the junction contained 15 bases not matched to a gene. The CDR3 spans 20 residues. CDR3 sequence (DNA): TGTGCCAGCAGCTATTTCGGACTAGCGGGAGAAGAACGATTCCAAGAGACCCAGTACTTC. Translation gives CASSYFGLAGEERFQETQYF.

CDR3 in DNA: TGTGCCAGCAGCGTCTTGGCGGACAATGAGCAGTTCTTC. It translates to CASSVLADNEQFF. The chain uses TRBV9 and TRBJ2-1; D gene ambiguous. V lost 2 bases, J lost 5 bases, and 8 bases lay in between. Germline-derived CDR1 and CDR2 are SGDLS and YYNGEE. This CDR3 is built from 13 residues.

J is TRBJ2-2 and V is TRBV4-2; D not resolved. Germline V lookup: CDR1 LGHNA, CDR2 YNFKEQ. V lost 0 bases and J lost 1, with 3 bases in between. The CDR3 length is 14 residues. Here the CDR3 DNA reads TGTGCCAGCAGCCAAGATATGAACACCGGGGAGCTGTTTTTT. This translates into CASSQDMNTGELFF.

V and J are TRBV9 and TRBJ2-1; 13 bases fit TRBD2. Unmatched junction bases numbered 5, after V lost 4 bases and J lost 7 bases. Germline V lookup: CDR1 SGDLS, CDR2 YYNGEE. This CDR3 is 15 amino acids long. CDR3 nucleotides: TGTGCCAGCAGCCCCCGGACTAGCGGGAGAAATGAGCAGTTCTTC. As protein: CASSPRTSGRNEQFF.

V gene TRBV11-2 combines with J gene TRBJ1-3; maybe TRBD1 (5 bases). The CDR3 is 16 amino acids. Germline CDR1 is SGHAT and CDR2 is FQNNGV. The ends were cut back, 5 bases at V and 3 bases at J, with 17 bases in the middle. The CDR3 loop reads CASSPSTVGIGNTIYF. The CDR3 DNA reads TGTGCCAGCAGCCCCTCGACAGTGGGGATTGGAAACACCATATATTTT.

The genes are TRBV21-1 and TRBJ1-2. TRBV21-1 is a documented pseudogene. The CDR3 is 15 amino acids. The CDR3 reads CASSPITTENYGYTF. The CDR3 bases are TGTGCCAGCAGCCCAATTACTACGGAGAACTATGGCTACACCTTC.